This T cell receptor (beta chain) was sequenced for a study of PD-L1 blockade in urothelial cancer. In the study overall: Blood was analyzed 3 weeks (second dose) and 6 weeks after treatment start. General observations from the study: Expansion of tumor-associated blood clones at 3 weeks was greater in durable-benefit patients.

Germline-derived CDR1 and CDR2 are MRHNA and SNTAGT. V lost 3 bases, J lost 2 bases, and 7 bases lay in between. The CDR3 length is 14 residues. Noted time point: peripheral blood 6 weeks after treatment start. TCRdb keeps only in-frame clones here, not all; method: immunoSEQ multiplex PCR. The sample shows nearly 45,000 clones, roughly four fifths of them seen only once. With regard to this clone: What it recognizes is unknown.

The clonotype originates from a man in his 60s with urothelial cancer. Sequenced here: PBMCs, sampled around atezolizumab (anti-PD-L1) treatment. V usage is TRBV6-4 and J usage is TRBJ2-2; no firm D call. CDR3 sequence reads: CASSEVANTGELFF. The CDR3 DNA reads TGTGCCAGCAGTGAAGTAGCTAACACCGGGGAGCTGTTTTTT.